This record covers a single TCR beta chain. Its antigen remains unidentified. This sample was taken from a study of PD-1 blockade in mismatch repair-deficient tumors. For the study at large: Enrolled about 2013-2017, patients had progressing, pretreated mismatch repair-deficient cancers of around twelve types.

Mismatch repair deficiency was confirmed in all patients, by PCR or immunohistochemistry. TCRs were sequenced from a few patients responding to pembrolizumab. CDR3 length equals 13 residues. Looked up from germline, CDR1 is SGHNT and CDR2 is YYREEE (reference sequence). V shed 4 bases and J shed 1 base, with 9 bases lying between them. Profiling relied on immunoSEQ multiplex PCR, and the TCRdb table lists in-frame clones only, not all of them. The sample has about 34,000 clones, 80% seen once. Regarding the study as a whole: After pembrolizumab, tumor-resident clones rose rapidly, then generally contracted before radiologic responses.

The source of this sequence is an adult with mismatch repair-deficient cancer. The chain employs TRBV5-4 and TRBJ2-7, with unresolved D. The specimen was PBMCs, collected approximately 6 weeks after starting pembrolizumab. The CDR3 sequence is CASSPSPSYEQYF. Here the CDR3 DNA reads TGTGCCAGCAGCCCATCCCCATCCTACGAGCAGTACTTC.